These 8 T cell receptor beta chains share one sample of origin, sequenced in a study of shared T cell receptors in the human thymus. The repertoire was sequenced with immunoSEQ multiplex PCR; TCRdb's copy has only in-frame clones and lacks some. There are about 500,000 clones in the sample; approximately 80% occur only once, and 0.013% lies in the top ten. The data were also submitted as part of a second study, on human thymus T cells.

Sequencing was carried out using thymocytes. These TCRs come from a boy under three years old with a congenital heart defect.

The V and J genes are TRBV19 and TRBJ2-5; D perhaps matches TRBD2 (5 bases). The germline gives CDR1 LNHDA, CDR2 SQIVND (reference sequence). The V end lost 6 bases, the J end lost 5 bases, and 19 bases lay between the germline ends. This CDR3 contains 15 residues. In nucleotides, the CDR3 is TGTGCCAGTAGCCCCGGGGTGCCCACCTGGGAGACCCAGTACTTC. It codes for CASSPGVPTWETQYF.

The V gene is TRBV20-1, the J gene TRBJ1-2; D is uncertain. Germline V gene data show CDR1 as DFQATT and CDR2 as SNEGSKA (reference sequence). V lost 6 bases and J lost 12, with 14 bases in between. The CDR3 length is 10 residues. The CDR3 loop reads CSAKPGINTF. The CDR3 DNA reads TGCAGTGCCAAACCGGGGATCAACACCTTC.

The chain recombines TRBV7-2 with TRBJ1-5; D gene uncertain. Germline V lookup: CDR1 SGHTA, CDR2 FQGNSA. The V and J ends lost 5 bases and 8 bases respectively, with 16 bases between them. There are 14 residues in the CDR3. The CDR3 bases are TGTGCCAGCAGCGCAATCGGTGAGGGTAAGCCCCAGCATTTT. It specifies CASSAIGEGKPQHF.

In DNA, the CDR3 is TGTGCCAGCAGTGGTGGACTAGCTGGCTACGAGCAGTACTTC. Translating gives CASSGGLAGYEQYF. The V gene is TRBV6-1, the J gene TRBJ2-7, with 8 positions matching TRBD2. The CDR3 spans 14 residues. The ends lost 4 bases at V and 3 bases at J; junction bases unmatched: 5. Germline assignment: CDR1 MNHNS and CDR2 SASEGT.

The chain carries TRBV14 and TRBJ1-2, with D possibly TRBD1 on 5 matching bases. Germline CDR1 SGHDN, CDR2 FVKESK. The CDR3 covers 15 residues. Trimming took off 4 bases at V and 4 bases at J, with 16 bases between the two ends. CDR3 protein: CASSRRTTESYGYTF. CDR3 in DNA: TGTGCCAGCAGCCGCCGAACGACAGAGAGCTATGGCTACACCTTC.

The CDR3 sequence: CAYYTSGKAGANVLTF. The CDR3 DNA follows: TGTGCCTACTATACTAGCGGGAAAGCTGGGGCCAACGTCCTGACTTTC. V usage is TRBV30 and J usage is TRBJ2-6, with TRBD2 matching over 10 bases. This CDR3 has 16 amino acids. Losses at the gene ends were 7 bases for V and 2 bases for J; bases not matched to a gene: 8. Germline assignment: CDR1 GTSNPN and CDR2 SVGIG (reference sequence). Variable domain in full (rest from reference TRBV30 and TRBJ2-6): SQTIHQWPATLVQPVGSPLSLECTVEGTSNPNLYWYRQAAGRGLQLLFYSVGIGQISSEVPQNLSASRPQDRQFILSSKKLLLSDSGFYLCAYYTSGKAGANVLTFGAGSRLTVL.

This clone showed up just a few times. The rearrangement links TRBV30 to TRBJ2-7, with TRBD2 matching over 9 bases. V was clipped by 0 bases and J by 3 bases; unmatched bases: 9. CDR3 length: 16 residues. Germline assignment: CDR1 GTSNPN and CDR2 SVGIG (reference sequence). The DNA for the CDR3 is TGTGCCTGGAGTGTTGGCGGGAGGGCCTTGTTCTACGAGCAGTACTTC. This codes for CAWSVGGRALFYEQYF. The whole variable domain, filled in from reference TRBV30 and TRBJ2-7, reads SQTIHQWPATLVQPVGSPLSLECTVEGTSNPNLYWYRQAAGRGLQLLFYSVGIGQISSEVPQNLSASRPQDRQFILSSKKLLLSDSGFYLCAWSVGGRALFYEQYFGPGTRLTVT.

This clone came up a few times. The chain recombines TRBV2 with TRBJ2-6, with D possibly TRBD1 on 5 matching bases. V lost 6 bases, J lost 0 bases, and 9 bases lay in between. CDR1 is SNHLY, CDR2 FYNNEI, per germline. The CDR3 has 15 amino acids. Here the CDR3 DNA reads TGTGCCAGCAGGGGTAGGGGCTCTGGGGCCAACGTCCTGACTTTC. Amino acid sequence: CASRGRGSGANVLTF.